The present T cell receptor beta chain was sequenced within a study of low-dose radiotherapy and immunotherapy resistance in tumors. Across the whole study: A total of 6.5 Gy was given to Cohort 1 as 0.5 Gy per fraction every 2 weeks. Daily intake of oral aspirin 300 mg by patients lasted four cycles and began on cycle 1 day 1. The study administered intravenous cyclophosphamide at 200 mg/m2 every two weeks, one day ahead of radiation and immunotherapy.

Documented time point: before trial treatment. With TRAV- and TRBV-specific primers, first-strand cDNA was made, covering the alpha and beta chains. Amplification of TCRs used a constant-region primer and V-primer adapter for 20 PCR cycles. mRNA isolates were amplified via in vitro transcription. TCRdb redid the calling of the reads with MiXCR, one entry per CDR3 protein. The sample comprises roughly 60,000 distinct CDR3 sequences, less than 25% of which are singletons, and 5.5% to 6.5% rests with the top ten. In this sample, this clonotype turned up many times. The CDR3 totals 13 residues. Germline CDR1 is MNHEY and CDR2 is SMNVEV (reference sequence). Trimming stripped 4 bases from V and 9 bases from J, with 16 bases between.

The receptor comes from a male donor with prostate cancer. The chain employs TRBV27 and TRBJ2-7; D gene uncertain. Material: PBMCs, obtained before treatment. The CDR3 nucleotides are TGTGCCAGCAGTTCGGGTCCCAGCGTCGGGCAGTACTTC. As protein: CASSSGPSVGQYF.